This TCR beta chain originates from a study of T cells in Graves' hyperthyroidism and ophthalmopathy. What was amplified from RNA transcripts were TCR beta CDR3 regions. During a first-round RT-PCR of the TCR CDR3, the HTBI primer set was used. MiXCR, applied by TCRdb to the multiplex PCR reads, yields one record per CDR3 protein. Here the sample spans approximately 300,000 distinct CDR3 sequences, over 15% being singletons. This clonotype was seen repeatedly, ten times or more. The TCR sequence derives from a woman aged 55-69 years with Graves' ophthalmopathy. The material sequenced was blood.

The CDR3 nucleotides are TGTGCCAGCAGCTTGGGAGCAGGGCAGACTGAAGCTTTCTTT. This gives the protein CASSLGAGQTEAFF. The chain links TRBV5-6 to TRBJ1-1; tentative D call: TRBD1 (5 bases). V was cut by 0 bases and J by 5 bases, with 11 bases left in between. The CDR3 covers 14 residues. Germline V gives CDR1 SGHDT, CDR2 YYEEEE. Full variable domain (rest looked up from reference TRBV5-6 and TRBJ1-1): DAGVTQSPTHLIKTRGQQVTLRCSPKSGHDTVSWYQQALGQGPQFIFQYYEEEERQRGNFPDRFSGHQFPNYSSELNVNALLLGDSALYLCASSLGAGQTEAFFGQGTRLTVV.